The clone carrying this T cell receptor (beta chain) was observed a handful of times. The antigen remains undetermined. V was cut by 6 bases and J by 3 bases, with 15 bases left in between. Per germline, CDR1 SNHLY and CDR2 FYNNEI. The CDR3 sequence is 14 residues long. This entry is derived from a study of CD8 T cells in ankylosing spondylitis. Study outcomes and limitations: Some motif variants had been reported before (in reactive arthritis synovial fluid and blood). Reports say disease-linked clones showed up significantly more in matched ankylosing spondylitis synovial fluid. For ankylosing spondylitis blood, a TCR beta motif of several highly homologous variants appeared characteristic. Those disease-linked clones were CD8+; they were also relatively rare in peripheral blood.

Making the TCR beta libraries involved quantitative 5'-RACE with molecular barcodes. TCRdb re-called the 5' RACE reads with MiXCR, one entry per CDR3 protein. The repertoire includes 100,000 to 150,000 distinct CDR3 sequences, 17% of them detected once, and 30% to 35% sits in the top ten. Sequenced input: blood, either unsorted or a sorted T cell fraction (not recorded which). The gene calls are TRBV2 and TRBJ2-7, with D unresolved. The source of this sequence is a male donor with ankylosing spondylitis. The CDR3 is CASSGDWSYYEQYF. CDR3 nucleotide sequence: TGTGCCAGCAGCGGAGACTGGAGCTACTACGAGCAGTACTTC.